The rows below give T cell receptor beta chains drawn from one sample of a study of control samples from healthy donors and cancer patients. Produced via immunoSEQ multiplex PCR; TCRdb's table is partial and in-frame only. The data contain over 150,000 clones, nearly 96% of them seen just once; the ten biggest clones take up under 1.2%. The specimen sequenced was blood. All receptors derive from a woman younger than 45 in good health. The CDR3 runs from the conserved cysteine through the conserved F or W. D genes are given only for firm matches. Size tells how often a clone was seen (once, few, many) or the class of an expanded clone, and some rows leave it out.

TRBV6-1	TRBJ2-2	TRBD2	-	CASSETSGGAYTGELFF	TGTGCCAGCAGTGAAACTAGCGGGGGGGCGTACACCGGGGAGCTGTTTTTT
TRBV9	TRBJ1-2	-	-	CASSVTGTANYGYTF	TGTGCCAGCAGCGTTACGGGAACAGCTAACTATGGCTACACCTTC
TRBV6-5	TRBJ1-1	-	-	CASRQDLNTEAFF	TGTGCCAGCAGACAGGACCTGAACACTGAAGCTTTCTTT
TRBV10-2	TRBJ1-2	-	-	CASSDPLLNYGYTF	TGCGCCAGCAGTGACCCGCTACTGAACTATGGCTACACCTTC
TRBV30	TRBJ1-1	TRBD1	-	CAWKTGGVRNTEAFF	TGTGCCTGGAAAACAGGGGGCGTCAGGAACACTGAAGCTTTCTTT
TRBV5-1	TRBJ1-1	-	once	CASSLEYGLGAFF	TGCGCCAGCAGCTTGGAATATGGGTTGGGAGCTTTCTTT
TRBV6-1	TRBJ2-7	TRBD2	-	CASSAAGDSYEQYF	TGTGCCAGCAGTGCAGCGGGAGACTCCTACGAGCAGTACTTC
TRBV28	TRBJ1-1	-	few	CASSLIGMNTEAFF	TGTGCCAGCAGTTTAATAGGGATGAACACTGAAGCTTTCTTT
TRBV11-3	TRBJ1-3	-	-	CASSLTGAGNTIYF	TGTGCCAGCAGCTTAACCGGGGCTGGAAACACCATATATTTT
TRBV11-1	TRBJ1-6	-	-	CASSQQHSPLHF	TGTGCCAGCAGCCAGCAACATTCACCCCTCCACTTT
TRBV19	TRBJ1-3	TRBD1	-	CASSNRAAGGSGNTIYF	TGTGCCAGTAGTAATCGCGCGGCAGGGGGCTCTGGAAACACCATATATTTT
TRBV7-9	TRBJ2-1	-	-	CASSLKHEQFF	TGTGCCAGCAGCTTAAAGCATGAGCAGTTCTTC
TRBV4-2	TRBJ2-7	-	-	CASSQVHRVGTYEQYF	TGTGCCAGCAGCCAAGTCCACAGGGTGGGGACCTACGAGCAGTACTTC
TRBV15	TRBJ2-2	-	-	CATRRRITNTGELFF	TGTGCCACCAGGCGGAGGATCACGAACACCGGGGAGCTGTTTTTT
TRBV7-9	TRBJ2-7	-	once	CASSLSTAEQYF	TGTGCCAGCAGCCTCTCGACGGCCGAGCAGTACTTC
TRBV10-3	TRBJ2-2	-	-	CAISRRGEVGNTGELFF	TGTGCCATCAGCCGGAGGGGGGAGGTGGGGAACACCGGGGAGCTGTTTTTT
TRBV11-2	TRBJ2-7	TRBD2	-	CASSFLTSGSYEQYF	TGTGCCAGCAGCTTCCTGACTAGCGGGAGTTACGAGCAGTACTTC
TRBV12-3/TRBV12-4	TRBJ2-3	TRBD1	-	CASGTGGTDTQYF	TGTGCCAGCGGGACAGGGGGTACGGATACGCAGTATTTT
TRBV3-1/TRBV3-2	TRBJ2-1	TRBD2	-	CATQLAGGYNEQFF	TGTGCCACCCAACTGGCGGGAGGGTACAATGAGCAGTTCTTC
TRBV2	TRBJ2-1	-	-	CASSEGGVAYNEQFF	TGTGCCAGCAGTGAAGGGGGAGTGGCCTACAATGAGCAGTTCTTC
TRBV7-9	TRBJ1-5	-	-	CASSQSGGSGNQPQHF	TGTGCCAGCAGCCAATCGGGGGGGAGCGGCAATCAGCCCCAGCATTTT
TRBV6-5	TRBJ1-1	-	-	CASRPLGGSQTEAFF	TGTGCCAGCAGGCCCTTAGGAGGCTCCCAGACTGAAGCTTTCTTT
TRBV7-3	TRBJ2-5	TRBD2	-	CASSVGTSGAGKTQYF	TGTGCCAGCAGCGTTGGGACTAGCGGAGCAGGGAAGACCCAGTACTTC
TRBV5-4	TRBJ2-1	TRBD2	-	CASSLPAGGPYNEQFF	TGTGCCAGCAGCTTACCAGCGGGGGGACCGTACAATGAGCAGTTCTTC
TRBV3-1/TRBV3-2	TRBJ1-1	-	-	CASSQAGAQGAFF	TGTGCCAGCAGCCAAGCGGGGGCTCAGGGAGCTTTCTTT
TRBV2	TRBJ2-7	TRBD1	-	CASSRDRGEGYEQYF	TGTGCCAGCAGCCGGGACAGGGGAGAAGGCTACGAGCAGTACTTC
TRBV6-5	TRBJ1-1	-	-	CASSYSRGATVSFF	TGTGCCAGCAGTTACTCGAGAGGGGCCACGGTGTCTTTCTTT
TRBV14	TRBJ2-1	-	once	CASSQLRDPAPDEQFF	TGTGCCAGCAGCCAACTCCGGGACCCCGCGCCCGATGAGCAGTTCTTC